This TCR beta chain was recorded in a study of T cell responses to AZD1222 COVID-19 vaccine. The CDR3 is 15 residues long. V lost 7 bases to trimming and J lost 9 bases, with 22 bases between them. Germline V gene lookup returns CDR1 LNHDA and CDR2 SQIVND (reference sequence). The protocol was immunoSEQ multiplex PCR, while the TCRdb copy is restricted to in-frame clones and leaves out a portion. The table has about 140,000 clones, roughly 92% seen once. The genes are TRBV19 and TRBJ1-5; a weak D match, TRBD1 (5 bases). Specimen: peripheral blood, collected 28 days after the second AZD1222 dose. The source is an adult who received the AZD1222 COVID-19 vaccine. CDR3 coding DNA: TGTGCCAGTACCCCCACCTCCGGGACCCGCGGGCCCCAGCATTTT. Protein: CASTPTSGTRGPQHF.